The clone carrying this T cell receptor beta chain was seen more than once but under ten times. These data belong to a study of T cells in Graves' hyperthyroidism and ophthalmopathy. TCR beta CDR3 region amplification was performed from RNA transcripts. In the first-round RT-PCR of the TCR CDR3, the HTBI primer set was used. Each CDR3 protein gets one entry after TCRdb re-called the multiplex PCR reads with MiXCR. Seen here are fewer than 700,000 distinct CDR3 sequences, under 20% observed once, and the top ten hold 3.8%. The CDR3 consists of 15 residues. Losses at the gene ends were 8 bases for V and 6 bases for J; bases not matched to a gene: 5. In germline, CDR1 is SNHLY, CDR2 FYNNEI.

The chain joins TRBV2 to TRBJ2-3; 16 bases agree with TRBD2. The sequenced sample was blood. The sequence was obtained from a woman aged 25 to 45 with Graves' hyperthyroidism. The CDR3: CASVGLAGGVDTQYF. For the CDR3, the DNA is TGTGCCAGCGTGGGACTAGCGGGAGGGGTCGATACGCAGTATTTT.